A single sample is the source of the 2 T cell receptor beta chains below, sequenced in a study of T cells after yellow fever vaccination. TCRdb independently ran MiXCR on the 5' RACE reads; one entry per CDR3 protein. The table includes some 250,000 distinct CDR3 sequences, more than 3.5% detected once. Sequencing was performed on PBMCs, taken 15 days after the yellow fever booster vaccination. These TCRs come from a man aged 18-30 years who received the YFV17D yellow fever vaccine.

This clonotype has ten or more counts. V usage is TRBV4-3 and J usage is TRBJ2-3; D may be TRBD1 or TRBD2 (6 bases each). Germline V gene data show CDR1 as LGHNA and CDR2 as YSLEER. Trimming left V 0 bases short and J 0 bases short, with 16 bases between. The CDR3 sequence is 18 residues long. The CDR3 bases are TGCGCCAGCAGCCAAGATCTGCTTACGGGGGCTAGCACAGATACGCAGTATTTT. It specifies CASSQDLLTGASTDTQYF.

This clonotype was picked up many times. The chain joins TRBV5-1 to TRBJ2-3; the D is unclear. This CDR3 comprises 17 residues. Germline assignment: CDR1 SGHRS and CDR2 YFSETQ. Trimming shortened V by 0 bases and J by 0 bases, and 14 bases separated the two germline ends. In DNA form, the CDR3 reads TGCGCCAGCAGCTTGGCCGGCATCGGACCAAGCACAGATACGCAGTATTTT. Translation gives CASSLAGIGPSTDTQYF.